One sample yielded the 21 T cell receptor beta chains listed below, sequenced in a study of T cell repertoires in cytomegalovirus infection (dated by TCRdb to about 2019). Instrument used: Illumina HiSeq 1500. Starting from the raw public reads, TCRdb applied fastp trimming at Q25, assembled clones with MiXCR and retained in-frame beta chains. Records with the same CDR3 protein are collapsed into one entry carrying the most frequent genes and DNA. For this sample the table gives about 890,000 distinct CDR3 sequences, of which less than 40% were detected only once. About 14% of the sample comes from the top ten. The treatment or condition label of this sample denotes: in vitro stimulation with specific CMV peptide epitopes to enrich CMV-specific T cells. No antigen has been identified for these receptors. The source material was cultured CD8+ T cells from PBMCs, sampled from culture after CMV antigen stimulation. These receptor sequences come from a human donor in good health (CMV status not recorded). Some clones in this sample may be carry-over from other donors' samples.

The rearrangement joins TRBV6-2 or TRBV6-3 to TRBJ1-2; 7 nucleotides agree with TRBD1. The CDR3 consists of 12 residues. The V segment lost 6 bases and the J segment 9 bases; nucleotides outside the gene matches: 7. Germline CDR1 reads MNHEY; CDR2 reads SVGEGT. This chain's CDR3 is CASSQAGQRYTF. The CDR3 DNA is TGTGCCAGCAGCCAAGCGGGACAGCGCTACACCTTC.

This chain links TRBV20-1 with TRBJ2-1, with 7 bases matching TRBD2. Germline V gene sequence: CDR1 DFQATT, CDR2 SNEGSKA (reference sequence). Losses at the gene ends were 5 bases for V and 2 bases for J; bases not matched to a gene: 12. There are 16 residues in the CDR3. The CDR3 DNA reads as TGCAGTGCTCCTGGACTAGTGGTTTATCCCTACAATGAGCAGTTCTTC. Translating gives CSAPGLVVYPYNEQFF.

In DNA form, the CDR3 reads TGTGCCAGCAGCTCCGAGGGCGCAGCTTTCTTT. Amino acids: CASSSEGAAFF. The rearrangement links TRBV7-6 to TRBJ1-1; unclear D gene. The V and J ends lost 4 bases and 10 bases respectively, with 10 bases between them. The germline CDR1 and CDR2 sequences are SGHVS and FNYEAQ. This CDR3 is built from 11 residues. The entire variable domain, with the rest obtained from reference TRBV7-6 and TRBJ1-1, is as follows: GAGVSQSPRYKVTKRGQDVALRCDPISGHVSLYWYRQALGQGPEFLTYFNYEAQQDKSGLPNDRFSAERPEGSISTLTIQRTEQRDSAMYRCASSSEGAAFFGQGTRLTVV.

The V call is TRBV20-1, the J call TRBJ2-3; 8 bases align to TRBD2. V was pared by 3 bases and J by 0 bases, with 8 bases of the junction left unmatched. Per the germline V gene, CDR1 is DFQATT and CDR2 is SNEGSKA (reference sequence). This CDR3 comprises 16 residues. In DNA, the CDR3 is TGCAGTGCTAGTTTCGTCGGGGGGGCAAGCACAGATACGCAGTATTTT. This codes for CSASFVGGASTDTQYF.

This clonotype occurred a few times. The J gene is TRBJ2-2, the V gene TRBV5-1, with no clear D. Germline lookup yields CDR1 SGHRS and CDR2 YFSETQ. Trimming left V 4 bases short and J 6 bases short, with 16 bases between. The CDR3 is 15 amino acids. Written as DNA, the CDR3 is TGCGCCAGCAGCCACCAGGACCTGGACCCCGGGGAGCTGTTTTTT. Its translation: CASSHQDLDPGELFF.

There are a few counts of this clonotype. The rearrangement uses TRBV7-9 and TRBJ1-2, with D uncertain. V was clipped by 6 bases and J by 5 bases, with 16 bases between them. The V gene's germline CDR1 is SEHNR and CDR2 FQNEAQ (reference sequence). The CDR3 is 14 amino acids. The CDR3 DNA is TGTGCCAGCAGACCTGGGGAGGCGCGATATGGCTACACCTTC. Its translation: CASRPGEARYGYTF.

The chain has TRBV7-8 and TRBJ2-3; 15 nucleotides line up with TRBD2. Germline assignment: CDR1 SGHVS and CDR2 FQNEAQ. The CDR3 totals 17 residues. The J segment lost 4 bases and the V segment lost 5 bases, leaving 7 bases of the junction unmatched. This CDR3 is CASSEGTSGGFADTQYF. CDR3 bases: TGTGCCAGCAGCGAAGGGACTAGCGGGGGGTTTGCAGATACGCAGTATTTT.

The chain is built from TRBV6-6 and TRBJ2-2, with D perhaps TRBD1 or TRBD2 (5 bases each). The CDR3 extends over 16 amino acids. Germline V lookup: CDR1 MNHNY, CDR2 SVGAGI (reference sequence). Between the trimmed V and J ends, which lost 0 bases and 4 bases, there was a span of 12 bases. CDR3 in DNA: TGTGCCAGCAGTTACTCATTCGGGGCCGCCACCGGGGAGCTGTTTTTT. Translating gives CASSYSFGAATGELFF.

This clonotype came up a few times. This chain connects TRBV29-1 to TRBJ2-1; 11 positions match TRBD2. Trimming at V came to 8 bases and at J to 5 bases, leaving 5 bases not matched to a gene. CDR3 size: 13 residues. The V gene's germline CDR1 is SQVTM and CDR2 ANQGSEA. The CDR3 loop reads CSTGLAENNEQFF. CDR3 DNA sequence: TGCAGCACGGGACTAGCGGAGAACAATGAGCAGTTCTTC.

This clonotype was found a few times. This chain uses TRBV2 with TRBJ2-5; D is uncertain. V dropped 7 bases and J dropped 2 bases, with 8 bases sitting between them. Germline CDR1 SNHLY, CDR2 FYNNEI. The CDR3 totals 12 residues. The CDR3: CASTTVQETQYF. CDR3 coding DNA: TGTGCCAGCACGACGGTTCAAGAGACCCAGTACTTC.

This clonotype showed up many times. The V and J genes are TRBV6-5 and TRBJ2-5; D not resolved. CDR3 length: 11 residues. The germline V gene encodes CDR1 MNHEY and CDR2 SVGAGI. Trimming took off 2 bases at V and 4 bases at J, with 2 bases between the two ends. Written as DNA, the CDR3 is TGTGCCAGCAGTTACGCAGAGACCCAGTACTTC. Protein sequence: CASSYAETQYF.

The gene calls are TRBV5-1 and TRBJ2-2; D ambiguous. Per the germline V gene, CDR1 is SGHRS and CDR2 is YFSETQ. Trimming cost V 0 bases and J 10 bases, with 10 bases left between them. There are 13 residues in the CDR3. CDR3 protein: CASSLGGHSELFF. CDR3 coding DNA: TGCGCCAGCAGCTTGGGCGGTCATTCGGAGCTGTTTTTT.

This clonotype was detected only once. The CDR3 sequence is CASRGQGDLAYGYTF. In nucleotides, the CDR3 is TGTGCCAGCAGGGGCCAGGGGGATTTGGCCTATGGCTACACCTTC. V is TRBV2 and J is TRBJ1-2; 7 nucleotides agree with TRBD1. This CDR3 region has 15 residues. V shed 6 bases and J 4 bases; nucleotides not matched to a gene: 11. Germline CDR1 and CDR2: SNHLY and FYNNEI.

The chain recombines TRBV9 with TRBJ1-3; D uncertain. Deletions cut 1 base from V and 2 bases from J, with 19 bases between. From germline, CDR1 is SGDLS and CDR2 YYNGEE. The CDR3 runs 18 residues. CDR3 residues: CASSVRLGEGVPGNTIYF. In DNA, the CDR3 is TGTGCCAGCAGCGTAAGATTGGGAGAGGGAGTTCCTGGAAACACCATATATTTT.

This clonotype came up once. The CDR3 loop is CASSYSRPQGEQYV. The CDR3, as DNA: TGTGCCAGCAGTTACTCGCGGCCCCAGGGCGAGCAGTACGTC. The chain is built from TRBV6-2 or TRBV6-3 and TRBJ2-7; weak D call: TRBD1 (5 bases). Germline CDR1 reads MNHEY; CDR2 reads SVGEGT. The CDR3 extends over 14 amino acids. The V end was cut by 0 bases, the J end by 6 bases, with 12 bases between.

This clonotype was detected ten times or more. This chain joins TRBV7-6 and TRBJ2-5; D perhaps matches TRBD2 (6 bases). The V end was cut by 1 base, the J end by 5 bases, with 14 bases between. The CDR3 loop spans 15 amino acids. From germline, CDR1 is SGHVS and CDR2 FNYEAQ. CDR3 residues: CASSLVAVGRETQYF. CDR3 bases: TGTGCCAGCAGCTTAGTAGCGGTGGGTCGGGAGACCCAGTACTTC.

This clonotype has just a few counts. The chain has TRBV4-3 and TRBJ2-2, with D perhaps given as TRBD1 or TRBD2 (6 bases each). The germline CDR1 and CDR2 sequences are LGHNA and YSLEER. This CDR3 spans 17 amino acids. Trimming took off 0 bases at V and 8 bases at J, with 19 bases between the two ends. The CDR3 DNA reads TGCGCCAGCAGCCAAGACGTCACGGGGGCCGGCCCTGGGGAGCTGTTTTTT. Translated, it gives CASSQDVTGAGPGELFF.

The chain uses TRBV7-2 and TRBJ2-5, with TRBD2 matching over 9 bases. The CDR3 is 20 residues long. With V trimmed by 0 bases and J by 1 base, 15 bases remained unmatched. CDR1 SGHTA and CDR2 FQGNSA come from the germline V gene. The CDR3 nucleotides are TGTGCCAGCAGCTTAGCGGGCATCTATAGCGGGGGAGAGAGCCAAGAGACCCAGTACTTC. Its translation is CASSLAGIYSGGESQETQYF.

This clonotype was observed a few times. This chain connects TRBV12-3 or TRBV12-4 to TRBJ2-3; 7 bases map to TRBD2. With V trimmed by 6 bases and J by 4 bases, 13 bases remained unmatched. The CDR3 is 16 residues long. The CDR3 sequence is CASRRSGGESADTQYF. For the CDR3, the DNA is TGTGCCAGCAGACGTAGTGGGGGGGAGTCCGCAGATACGCAGTATTTT.

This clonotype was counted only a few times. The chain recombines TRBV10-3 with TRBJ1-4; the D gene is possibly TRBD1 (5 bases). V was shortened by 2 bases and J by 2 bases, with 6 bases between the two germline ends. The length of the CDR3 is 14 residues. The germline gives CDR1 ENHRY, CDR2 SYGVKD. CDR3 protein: CAISEGATNEKLFF. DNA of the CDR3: TGTGCCATCAGTGAGGGGGCGACTAATGAAAAACTGTTTTTT.

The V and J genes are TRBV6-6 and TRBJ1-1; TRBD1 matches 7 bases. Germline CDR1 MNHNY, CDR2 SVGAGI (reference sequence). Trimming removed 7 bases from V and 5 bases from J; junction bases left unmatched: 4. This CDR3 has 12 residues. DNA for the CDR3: TGTGCCAGCATCGACAGGGTTACTGAAGCTTTCTTT. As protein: CASIDRVTEAFF.